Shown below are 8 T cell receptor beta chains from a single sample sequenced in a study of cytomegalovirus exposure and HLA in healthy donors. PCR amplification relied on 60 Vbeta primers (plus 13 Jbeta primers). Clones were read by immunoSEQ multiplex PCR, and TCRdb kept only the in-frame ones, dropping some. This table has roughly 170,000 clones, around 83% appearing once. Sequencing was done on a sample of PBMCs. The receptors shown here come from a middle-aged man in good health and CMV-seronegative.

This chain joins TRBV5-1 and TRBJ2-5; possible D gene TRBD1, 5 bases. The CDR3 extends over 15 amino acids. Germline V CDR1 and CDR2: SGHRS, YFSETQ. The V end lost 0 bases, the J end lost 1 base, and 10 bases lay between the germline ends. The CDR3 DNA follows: TGCGCCAGCAGCTTGGCCCCGACAGTCCAAGAGACCCAGTACTTC. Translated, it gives CASSLAPTVQETQYF.

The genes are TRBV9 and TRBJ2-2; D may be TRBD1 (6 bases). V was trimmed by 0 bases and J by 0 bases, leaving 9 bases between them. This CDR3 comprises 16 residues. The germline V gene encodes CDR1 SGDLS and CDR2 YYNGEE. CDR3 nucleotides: TGTGCCAGCAGCGTAGACAGGGTCGCGAACACCGGGGAGCTGTTTTTT. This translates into CASSVDRVANTGELFF.

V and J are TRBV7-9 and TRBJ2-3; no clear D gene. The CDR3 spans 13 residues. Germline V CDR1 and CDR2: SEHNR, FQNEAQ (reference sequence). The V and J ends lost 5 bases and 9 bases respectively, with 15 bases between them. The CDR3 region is CASSLPSVQTQYF. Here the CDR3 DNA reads TGTGCCAGCAGCCTACCCTCGGTCCAAACGCAGTATTTT. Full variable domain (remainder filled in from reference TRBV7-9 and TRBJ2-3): DTGVSQNPRHKITKRGQNVTFRCDPISEHNRLYWYRQTLGQGPEFLTYFQNEAQLEKSRLLSDRFSAERPKGSFSTLEIQRTEQGDSAMYLCASSLPSVQTQYFGPGTRLTVL.

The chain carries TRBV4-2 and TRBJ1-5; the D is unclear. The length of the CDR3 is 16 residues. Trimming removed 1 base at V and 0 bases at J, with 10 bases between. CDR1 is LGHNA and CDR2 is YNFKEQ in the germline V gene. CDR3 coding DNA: TGTGCCAGCAGCCAAGCTCGGGGAAATAGCAATCAGCCCCAGCATTTT. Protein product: CASSQARGNSNQPQHF.

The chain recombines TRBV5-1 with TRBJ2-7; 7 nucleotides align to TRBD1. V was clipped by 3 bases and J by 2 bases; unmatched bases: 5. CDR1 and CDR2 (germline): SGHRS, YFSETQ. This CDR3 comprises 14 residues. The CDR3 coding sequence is TGCGCCAGCAGCTCGGGACAGCCTACCTACGAGCAGTACTTC. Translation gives CASSSGQPTYEQYF.

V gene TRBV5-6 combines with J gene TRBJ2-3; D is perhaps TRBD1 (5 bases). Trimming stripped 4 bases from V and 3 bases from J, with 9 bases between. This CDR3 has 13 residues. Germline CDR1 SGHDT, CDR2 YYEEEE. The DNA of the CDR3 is TGTGCCAGCAGCGCCGACAGAACAGATACGCAGTATTTT. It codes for CASSADRTDTQYF.

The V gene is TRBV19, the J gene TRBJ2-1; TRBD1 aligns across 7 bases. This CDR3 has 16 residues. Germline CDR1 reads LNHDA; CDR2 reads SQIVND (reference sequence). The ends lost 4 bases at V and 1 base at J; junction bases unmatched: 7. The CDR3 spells CASSNSGGWSYNEQFF. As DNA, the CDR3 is TGTGCCAGTAGTAATTCAGGGGGTTGGTCCTACAATGAGCAGTTCTTC. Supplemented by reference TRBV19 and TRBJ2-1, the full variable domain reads DGGITQSPKYLFRKEGQNVTLSCEQNLNHDAMYWYRQDPGQGLRLIYYSQIVNDFQKGDIAEGYSVSREKKESFPLTVTSAQKNPTAFYLCASSNSGGWSYNEQFFGPGTRLTVL.

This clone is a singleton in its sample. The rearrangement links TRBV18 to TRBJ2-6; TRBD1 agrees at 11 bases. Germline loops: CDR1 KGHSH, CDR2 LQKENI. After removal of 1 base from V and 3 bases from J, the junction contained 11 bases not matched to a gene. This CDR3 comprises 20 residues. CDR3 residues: CASSPQPTGTGGRGANVLTF. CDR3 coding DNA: TGTGCCAGCTCACCACAACCCACCGGGACAGGGGGTCGTGGGGCCAACGTCCTGACTTTC.